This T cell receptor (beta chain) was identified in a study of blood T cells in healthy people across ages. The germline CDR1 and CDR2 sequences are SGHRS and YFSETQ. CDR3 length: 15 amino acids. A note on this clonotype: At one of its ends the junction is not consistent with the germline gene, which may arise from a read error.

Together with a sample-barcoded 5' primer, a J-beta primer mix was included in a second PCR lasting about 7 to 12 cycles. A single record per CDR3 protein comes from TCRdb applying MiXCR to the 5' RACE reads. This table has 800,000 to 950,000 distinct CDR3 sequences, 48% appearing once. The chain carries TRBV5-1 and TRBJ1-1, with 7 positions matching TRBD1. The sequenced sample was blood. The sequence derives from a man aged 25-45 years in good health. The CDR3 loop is CASSLGQPLNTEAFF. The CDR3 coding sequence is TGCGCCAGCAGCCTGGGACAGCCCCTGAACACTGAAGCCTTCTTT.